This T cell receptor beta chain came from a study of cytomegalovirus exposure and HLA in healthy donors. Study results and caveats: Associated with HLA alleles at 0.05 false discovery rate in a later analysis were about 17,000 TCR beta sequences. The authors enumerated some 160 TCR beta chains as linked to cytomegalovirus. Presence/absence results assume similar sequencing depth per donor, which may not hold.

Primers for the PCR totalled 60 Vbeta and 13 Jbeta. Generated by immunoSEQ multiplex PCR, the TCRdb table keeps only in-frame clones and is missing some. This sample has around 190,000 clones, with 79% found just once. The junction had 4 bases not matched to a gene; V was cut back by 3 bases and J by 3 bases. This CDR3 has 13 amino acids. Germline values: CDR1 GTSNPN, CDR2 SVGIG (reference sequence). With regard to this clone: Its target is not known.

The chain carries TRBV30 and TRBJ1-1; 7 bases match TRBD1. The receptor comes from a young woman in good health and CMV-seronegative. Material for sequencing was PBMCs. The DNA for the CDR3 is TGTGCCTGGAGCAGGGGGGCGGACACTGAAGCTTTCTTT. Its protein product is CAWSRGADTEAFF.